This TCR beta chain is from a study of PD-L1 blockade in urothelial cancer. As to time point: peripheral blood 6 weeks after treatment start. Germline V gene lookup returns CDR1 SEHNR and CDR2 FQNEAQ (reference sequence). CDR3 length equals 15 residues. V dropped 5 bases and J dropped 8 bases, with 19 bases sitting between them. Only in-frame clones appear in the TCRdb table, and some are missing; sequencing was by immunoSEQ multiplex PCR. The table has around 50,000 clones, roughly 84% seen once. The rearrangement links TRBV7-9 to TRBJ2-1; D ambiguous. This TCR was sampled from a man aged 50-60 years with urothelial cancer. The sample consisted of PBMCs, taken around atezolizumab (anti-PD-L1) treatment. CDR3 coding DNA: TGTGCCAGCAGCCGGCGGTCAAGTTTGACGGATGAGCAGTTCTTC. Amino acid sequence: CASSRRSSLTDEQFF.